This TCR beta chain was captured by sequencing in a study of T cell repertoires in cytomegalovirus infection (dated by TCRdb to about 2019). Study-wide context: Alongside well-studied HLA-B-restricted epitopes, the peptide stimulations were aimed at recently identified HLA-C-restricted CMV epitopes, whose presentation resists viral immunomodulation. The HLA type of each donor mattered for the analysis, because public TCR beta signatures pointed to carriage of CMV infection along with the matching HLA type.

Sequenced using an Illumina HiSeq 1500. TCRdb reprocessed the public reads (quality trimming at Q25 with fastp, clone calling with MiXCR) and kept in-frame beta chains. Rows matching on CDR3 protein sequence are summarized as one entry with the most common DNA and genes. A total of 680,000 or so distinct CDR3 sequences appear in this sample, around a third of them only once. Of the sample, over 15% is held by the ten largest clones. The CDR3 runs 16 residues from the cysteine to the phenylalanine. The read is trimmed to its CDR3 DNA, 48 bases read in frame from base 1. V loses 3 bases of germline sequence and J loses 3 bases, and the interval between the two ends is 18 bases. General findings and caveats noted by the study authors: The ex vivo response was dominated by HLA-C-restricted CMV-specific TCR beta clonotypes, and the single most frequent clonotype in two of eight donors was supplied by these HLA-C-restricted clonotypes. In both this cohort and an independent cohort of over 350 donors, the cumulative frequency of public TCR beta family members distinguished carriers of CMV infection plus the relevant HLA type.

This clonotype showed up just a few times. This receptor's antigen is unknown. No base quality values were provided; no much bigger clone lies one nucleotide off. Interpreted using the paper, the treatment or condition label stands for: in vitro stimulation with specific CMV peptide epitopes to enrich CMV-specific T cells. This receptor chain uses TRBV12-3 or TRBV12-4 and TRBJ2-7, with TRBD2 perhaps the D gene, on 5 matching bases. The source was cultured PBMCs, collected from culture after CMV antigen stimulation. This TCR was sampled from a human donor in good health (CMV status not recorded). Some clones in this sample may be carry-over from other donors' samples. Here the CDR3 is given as CASSLIAGGPDYEQYF. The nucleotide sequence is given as TGTGCCAGCAGTTTGATTGCGGGCGGACCTGACTACGAGCAGTACTTC.